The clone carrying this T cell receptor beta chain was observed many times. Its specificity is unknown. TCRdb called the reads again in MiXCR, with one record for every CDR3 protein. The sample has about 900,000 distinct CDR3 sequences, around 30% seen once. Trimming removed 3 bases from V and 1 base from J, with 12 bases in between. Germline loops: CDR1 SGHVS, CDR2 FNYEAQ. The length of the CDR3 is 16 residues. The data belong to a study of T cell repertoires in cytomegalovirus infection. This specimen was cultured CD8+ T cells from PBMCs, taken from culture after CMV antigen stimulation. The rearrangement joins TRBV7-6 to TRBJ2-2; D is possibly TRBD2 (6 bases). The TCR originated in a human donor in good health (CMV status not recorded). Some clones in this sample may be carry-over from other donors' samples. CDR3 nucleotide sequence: TGTGCCAGCAGCTTCTCTCCAGCGGGGAACACCGGGGAGCTGTTTTTT. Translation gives CASSFSPAGNTGELFF.